This paragraph reports one T cell receptor beta chain. Compared with germline, one end of the junction differs, possibly owing to a read error. This entry belongs to a study of blood T cells in healthy people across ages. Aged about 6 to 95, donors were systemically healthy Caucasians from Russia. Donors gave around 10 milliliters of peripheral blood apiece. Primed by a sample-barcoded 5' primer and a J-beta primer mix, a second PCR proceeded for roughly 6 to 12 cycles. Template switching added a 12-random-nucleotide identifier to every cDNA molecule. TCRdb recomputed calls from the 5' RACE reads with MiXCR, one row per CDR3 protein. The sample lists 800,000 to 900,000 distinct CDR3 sequences, around two thirds occurring once. CDR1 is MGHRA, CDR2 YSYEKL, per germline. CDR3 size: 15 residues.

The TCR originated in a man aged 25-40 years in good health. The V call is TRBV4-1, the J call TRBJ2-3; no clear D gene. The sample was blood. In DNA, the CDR3 is TGCGCCAGCAGCCAAGATCTCCATCCCACAGATTCGCAGTATTTT. Amino acids: CASSQDLHPTDSQYF.